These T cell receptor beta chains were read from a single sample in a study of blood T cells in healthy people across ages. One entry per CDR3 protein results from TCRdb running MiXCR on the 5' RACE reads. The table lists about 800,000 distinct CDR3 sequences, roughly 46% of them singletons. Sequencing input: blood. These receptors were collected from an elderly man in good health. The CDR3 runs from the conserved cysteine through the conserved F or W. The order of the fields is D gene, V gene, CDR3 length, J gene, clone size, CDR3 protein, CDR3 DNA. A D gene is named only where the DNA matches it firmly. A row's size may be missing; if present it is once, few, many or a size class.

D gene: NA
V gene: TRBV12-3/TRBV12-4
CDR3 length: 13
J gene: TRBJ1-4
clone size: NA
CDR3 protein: CASTTGIGEKLFF
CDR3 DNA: TGTGCCAGTACTACAGGGATCGGTGAAAAACTGTTTTTT

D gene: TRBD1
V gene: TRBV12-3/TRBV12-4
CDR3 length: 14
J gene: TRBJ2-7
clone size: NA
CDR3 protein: CASSKAGTAYEQYF
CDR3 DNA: TGTGCCAGCAGCAAAGCCGGGACAGCCTACGAGCAGTACTTC

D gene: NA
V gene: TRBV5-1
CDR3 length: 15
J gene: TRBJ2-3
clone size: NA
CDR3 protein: CASSLTLGERDTQYF
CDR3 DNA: TGCGCCAGCAGCTTGACCTTAGGGGAGCGGGATACGCAGTATTTT

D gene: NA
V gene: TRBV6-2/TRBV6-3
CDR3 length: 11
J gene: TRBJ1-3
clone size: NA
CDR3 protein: CATGSGNTIYF
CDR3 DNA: TGTGCCACCGGATCTGGAAACACCATATATTTT

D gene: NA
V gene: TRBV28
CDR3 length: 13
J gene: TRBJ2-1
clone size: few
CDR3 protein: CASRGQGIWEQFF
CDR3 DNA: TGTGCCAGCAGGGGGCAGGGGATCTGGGAGCAGTTCTTC

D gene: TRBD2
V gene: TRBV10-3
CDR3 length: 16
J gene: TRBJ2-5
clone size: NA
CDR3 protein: CATWAAGESSDNEQYF
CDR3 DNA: TGTGCCACATGGGCAGCGGGAGAATCCTCGGACAATGAGCAGTACTTC

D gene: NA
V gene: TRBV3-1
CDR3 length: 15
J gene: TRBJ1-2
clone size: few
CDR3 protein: CASSQEASLRAGYTF
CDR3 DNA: TGTGCCAGCAGCCAAGAGGCCTCGCTGAGGGCTGGCTACACCTTC

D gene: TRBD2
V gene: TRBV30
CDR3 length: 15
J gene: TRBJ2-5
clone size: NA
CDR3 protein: CAWTNSGRALFEQYF
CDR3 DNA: TGTGCCTGGACTAATAGCGGGAGGGCCCTTTTTGAGCAGTACTTC

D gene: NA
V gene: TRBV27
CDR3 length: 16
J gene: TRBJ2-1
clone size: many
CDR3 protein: CAAAPLPGVGDNEQFF
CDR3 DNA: TGTGCCGCCGCCCCCCTCCCGGGGGTGGGGGACAATGAGCAGTTCTTC

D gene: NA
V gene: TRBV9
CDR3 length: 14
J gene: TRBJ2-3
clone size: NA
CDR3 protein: CASSPTGLADTQYF
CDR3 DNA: TGTGCCAGCAGCCCTACGGGGTTGGCAGATACGCAGTATTTT

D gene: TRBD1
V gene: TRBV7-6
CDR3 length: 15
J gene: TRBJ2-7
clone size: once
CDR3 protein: CASSGRTGGTYEQYF
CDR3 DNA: TGTGCCAGCAGCGGACGGACAGGGGGCACGTACGAGCAGTACTTC

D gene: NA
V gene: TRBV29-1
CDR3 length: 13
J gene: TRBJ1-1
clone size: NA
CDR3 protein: CSVGLRMNTEAFF
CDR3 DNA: TGCAGCGTTGGATTACGAATGAACACTGAAGCTTTCTTT

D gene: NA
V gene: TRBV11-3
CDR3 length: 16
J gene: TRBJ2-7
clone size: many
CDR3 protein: CASSLRFVGPTYEQYF
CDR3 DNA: TGTGCCAGCAGCTTAAGGTTTGTGGGACCGACCTACGAGCAGTACTTC

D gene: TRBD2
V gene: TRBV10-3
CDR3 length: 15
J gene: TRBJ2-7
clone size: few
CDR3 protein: CAISETGTSGSEQYF
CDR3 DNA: TGTGCCATCAGTGAAACCGGGACTAGCGGGAGCGAGCAGTACTTC

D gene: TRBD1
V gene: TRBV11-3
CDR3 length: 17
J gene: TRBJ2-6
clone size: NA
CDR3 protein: CASSTRDSPSGANVLTF
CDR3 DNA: TGTGCCAGCAGCACCCGGGACAGCCCCTCTGGGGCCAACGTCCTGACTTTC

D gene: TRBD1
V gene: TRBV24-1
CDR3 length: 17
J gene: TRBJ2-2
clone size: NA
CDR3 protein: CATSDLTGQDNTGELFF
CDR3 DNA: TGTGCCACCAGTGATCTTACGGGACAGGACAACACCGGGGAGCTGTTTTTT

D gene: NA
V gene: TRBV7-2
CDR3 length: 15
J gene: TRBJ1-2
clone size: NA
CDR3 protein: CASSLAGGGRHGYTF
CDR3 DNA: TGTGCCAGCAGCTTAGCAGGGGGTGGTAGACATGGCTACACCTTC

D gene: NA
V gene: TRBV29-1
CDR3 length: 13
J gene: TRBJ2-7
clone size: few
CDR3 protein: CSVGGGPFYEQYF
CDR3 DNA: TGCAGCGTTGGGGGGGGCCCGTTTTACGAGCAGTACTTC

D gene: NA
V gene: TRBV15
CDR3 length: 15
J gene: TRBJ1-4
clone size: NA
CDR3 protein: CATSRDRSTGLKLFF
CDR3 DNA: TGTGCCACCAGCAGAGACCGATCGACGGGTTTAAAACTGTTTTTT

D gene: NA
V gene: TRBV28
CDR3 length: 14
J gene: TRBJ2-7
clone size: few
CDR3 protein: CASFEAIGSYEQYF
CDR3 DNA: TGTGCCAGTTTTGAGGCTATCGGCTCCTACGAGCAGTACTTC

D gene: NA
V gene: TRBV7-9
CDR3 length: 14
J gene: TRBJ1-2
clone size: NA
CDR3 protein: CASSVEEGSYGYTF
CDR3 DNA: TGTGCCAGCAGCGTAGAGGAGGGGTCCTATGGCTACACCTTC

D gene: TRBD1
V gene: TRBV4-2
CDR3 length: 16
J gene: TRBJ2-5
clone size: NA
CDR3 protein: CASSQSGTGGGETQYF
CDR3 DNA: TGTGCCAGCAGCCAGTCCGGGACAGGGGGCGGAGAGACCCAGTACTTC

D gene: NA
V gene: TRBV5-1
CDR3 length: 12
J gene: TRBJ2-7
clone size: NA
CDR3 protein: CASSLTVDEQYF
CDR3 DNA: TGCGCCAGCAGCTTAACAGTGGACGAGCAGTACTTC

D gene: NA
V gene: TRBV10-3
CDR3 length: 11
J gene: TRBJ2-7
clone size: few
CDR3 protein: CAAGVSYEQYF
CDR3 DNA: TGTGCCGCCGGGGTGAGTTACGAGCAGTACTTC

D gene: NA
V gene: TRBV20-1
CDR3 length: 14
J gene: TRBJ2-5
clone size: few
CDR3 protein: CSASESAGTKTQYF
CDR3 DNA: TGCAGTGCTAGTGAGTCGGCAGGCACCAAGACCCAGTACTTC

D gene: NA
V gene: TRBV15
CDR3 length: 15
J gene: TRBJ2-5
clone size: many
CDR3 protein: CATSIGSQGGQTQYF
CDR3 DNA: TGTGCCACCAGCATAGGTAGCCAGGGCGGACAGACCCAGTACTTC

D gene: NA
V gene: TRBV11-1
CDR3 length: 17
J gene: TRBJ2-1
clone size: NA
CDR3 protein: CASSLEAPASSYNEQFF
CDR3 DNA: TGTGCCAGCAGCTTAGAAGCGCCAGCTAGCTCCTACAATGAGCAGTTCTTC

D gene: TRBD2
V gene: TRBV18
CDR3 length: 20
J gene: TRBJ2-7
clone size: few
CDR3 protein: CASSPPKGRETGTSPYEQYF
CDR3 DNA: TGTGCCAGCTCACCACCCAAGGGTAGAGAAACCGGGACTAGTCCCTACGAGCAGTACTTC

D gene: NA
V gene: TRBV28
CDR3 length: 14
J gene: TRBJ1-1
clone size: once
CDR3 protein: CASSFSRVNTEAFF
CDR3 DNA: TGTGCCAGCAGTTTTTCCAGGGTGAACACTGAAGCTTTCTTT

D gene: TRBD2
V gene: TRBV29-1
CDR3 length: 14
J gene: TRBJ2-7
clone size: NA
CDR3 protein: CSVAAGGRRSEQYF
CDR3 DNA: TGCAGCGTTGCAGCGGGGGGTCGAAGGAGCGAGCAGTACTTC

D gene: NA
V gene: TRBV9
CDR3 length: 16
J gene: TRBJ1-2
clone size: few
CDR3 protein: CASSPRSPQARGGYTF
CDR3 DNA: TGTGCCAGCAGCCCGAGATCCCCCCAGGCCCGAGGTGGCTACACCTTC

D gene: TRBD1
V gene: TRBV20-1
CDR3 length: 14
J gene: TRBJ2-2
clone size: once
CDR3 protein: CSAKVGTGGGELFF
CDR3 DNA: TGCAGTGCCAAAGTAGGGACAGGAGGCGGGGAGCTGTTTTTT

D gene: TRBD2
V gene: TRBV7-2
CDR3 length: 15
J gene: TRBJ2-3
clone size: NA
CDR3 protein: CASSLGGRASDTQYF
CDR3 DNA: TGTGCCAGCAGCCTGGGGGGGAGGGCCTCGGATACGCAGTATTTT

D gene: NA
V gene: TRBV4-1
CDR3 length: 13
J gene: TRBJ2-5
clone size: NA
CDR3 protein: CASSMARQETQYF
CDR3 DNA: TGCGCCAGCAGTATGGCGCGACAAGAGACCCAGTACTTC

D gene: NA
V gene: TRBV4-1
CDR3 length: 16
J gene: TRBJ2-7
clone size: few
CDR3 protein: CASSQDVRPASYEQYF
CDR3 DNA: TGCGCCAGCAGCCAAGACGTGCGGCCAGCTTCCTACGAGCAGTACTTC

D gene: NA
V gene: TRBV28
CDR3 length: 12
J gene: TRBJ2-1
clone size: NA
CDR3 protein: CASNNPRNEQFF
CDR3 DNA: TGTGCCAGCAATAACCCCAGGAATGAGCAGTTCTTC

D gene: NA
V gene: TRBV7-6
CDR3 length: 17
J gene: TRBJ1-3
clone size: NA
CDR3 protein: CASSPGAGADSGNTIYF
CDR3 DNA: TGTGCCAGCAGCCCAGGTGCAGGCGCAGACTCTGGAAACACCATATATTTT

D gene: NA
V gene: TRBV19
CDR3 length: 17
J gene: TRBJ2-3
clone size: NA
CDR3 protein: CASTDERAVVGTDTQYF
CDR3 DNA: TGTGCCAGTACCGATGAGAGAGCGGTCGTGGGCACAGATACGCAGTATTTT

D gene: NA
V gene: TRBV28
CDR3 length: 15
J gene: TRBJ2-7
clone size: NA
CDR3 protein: CASSELAKGSYEQYF
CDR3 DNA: TGTGCCAGCAGCGAGCTAGCGAAGGGTAGCTACGAGCAGTACTTC

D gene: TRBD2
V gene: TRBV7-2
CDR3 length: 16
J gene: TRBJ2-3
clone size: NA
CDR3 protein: CASSLKPSGGGDTQYF
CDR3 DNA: TGTGCCAGCAGCTTGAAACCTAGCGGGGGGGGAGATACGCAGTATTTT

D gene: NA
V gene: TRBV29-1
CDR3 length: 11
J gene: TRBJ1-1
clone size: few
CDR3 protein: CSGSGQLEAFF
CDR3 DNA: TGCAGCGGATCGGGGCAGCTTGAAGCTTTCTTT

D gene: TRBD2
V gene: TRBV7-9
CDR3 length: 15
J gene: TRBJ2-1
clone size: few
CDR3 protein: CASSLAAGGDNEQFF
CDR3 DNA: TGTGCCAGCAGCTTAGCCGCGGGAGGTGACAATGAGCAGTTCTTC

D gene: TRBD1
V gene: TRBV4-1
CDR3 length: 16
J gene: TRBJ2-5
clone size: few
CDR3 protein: CASSQQRQGVQETQYF
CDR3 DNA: TGCGCCAGCAGCCAACAAAGACAGGGGGTCCAAGAGACCCAGTACTTC

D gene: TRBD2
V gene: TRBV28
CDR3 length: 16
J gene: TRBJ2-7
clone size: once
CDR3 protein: CASRGLAGFSSYEQYF
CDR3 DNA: TGTGCCAGCAGGGGACTAGCGGGTTTTTCTTCCTACGAGCAGTACTTC

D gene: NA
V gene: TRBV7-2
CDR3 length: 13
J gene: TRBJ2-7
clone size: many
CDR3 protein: CASSLDRHYEQYF
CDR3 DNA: TGTGCCAGCAGCTTAGATCGCCACTACGAGCAGTACTTC

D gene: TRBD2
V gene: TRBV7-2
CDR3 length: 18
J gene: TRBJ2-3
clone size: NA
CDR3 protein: CASSLAFRSGGVTDTQYF
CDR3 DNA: TGTGCCAGCAGCTTAGCGTTCCGGAGCGGGGGGGTAACAGATACGCAGTATTTT

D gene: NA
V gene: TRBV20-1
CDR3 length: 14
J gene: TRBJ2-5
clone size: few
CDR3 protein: CSARVGGAYETQYF
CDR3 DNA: TGCAGTGCTAGAGTTGGGGGAGCGTACGAGACCCAGTACTTC

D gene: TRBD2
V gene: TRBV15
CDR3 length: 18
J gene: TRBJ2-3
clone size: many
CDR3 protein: CATSSGLAGGGRGDTQYF
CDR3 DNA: TGTGCCACCAGCAGTGGCCTAGCGGGAGGTGGGCGCGGAGATACGCAGTATTTT

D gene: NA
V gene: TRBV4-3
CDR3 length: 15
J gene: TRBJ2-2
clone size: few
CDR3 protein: CASSQENAFAGELFF
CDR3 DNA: TGCGCCAGCAGCCAAGAGAACGCGTTCGCCGGGGAGCTGTTTTTT

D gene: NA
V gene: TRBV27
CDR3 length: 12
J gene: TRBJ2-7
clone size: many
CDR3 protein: CASSDDSHEQYF
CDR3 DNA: TGTGCCAGCAGTGACGACAGCCATGAGCAGTACTTC

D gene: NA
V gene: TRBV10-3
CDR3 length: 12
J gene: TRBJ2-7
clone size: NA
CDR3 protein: CAISDPSYEQYF
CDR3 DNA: TGTGCCATCAGTGACCCCTCCTACGAGCAGTACTTC

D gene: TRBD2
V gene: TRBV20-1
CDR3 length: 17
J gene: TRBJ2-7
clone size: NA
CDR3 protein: CSAPTSGVSSSYNEQYF
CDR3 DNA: TGCAGTGCACCAACTAGCGGAGTGTCGAGCTCCTACAATGAGCAGTACTTC

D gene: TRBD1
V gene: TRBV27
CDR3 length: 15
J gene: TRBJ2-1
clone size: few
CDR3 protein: CASSPGTGVRNEQFF
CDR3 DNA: TGTGCCAGCAGTCCCGGGACAGGGGTTAGGAATGAGCAGTTCTTC

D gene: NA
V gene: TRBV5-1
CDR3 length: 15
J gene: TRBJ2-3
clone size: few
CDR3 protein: CASSLDRAPRDTQYF
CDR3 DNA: TGCGCCAGCAGCTTGGACAGGGCCCCCAGGGATACGCAGTATTTT

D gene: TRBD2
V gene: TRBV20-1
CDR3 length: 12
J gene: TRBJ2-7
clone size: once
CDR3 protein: CSQTSGTYEQYF
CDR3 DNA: TGCAGTCAGACTAGCGGTACCTACGAGCAGTACTTC

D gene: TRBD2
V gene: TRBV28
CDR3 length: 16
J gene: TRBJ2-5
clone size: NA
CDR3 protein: CASSFSQAGGVETQYF
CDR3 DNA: TGTGCCAGCAGTTTCTCCCAAGCGGGAGGGGTGGAGACCCAGTACTTC

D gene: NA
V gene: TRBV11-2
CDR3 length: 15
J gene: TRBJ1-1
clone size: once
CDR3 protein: CASSLGVGGWTEAFF
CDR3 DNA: TGTGCCAGCAGCTTAGGGGTAGGGGGGTGGACTGAAGCTTTCTTT